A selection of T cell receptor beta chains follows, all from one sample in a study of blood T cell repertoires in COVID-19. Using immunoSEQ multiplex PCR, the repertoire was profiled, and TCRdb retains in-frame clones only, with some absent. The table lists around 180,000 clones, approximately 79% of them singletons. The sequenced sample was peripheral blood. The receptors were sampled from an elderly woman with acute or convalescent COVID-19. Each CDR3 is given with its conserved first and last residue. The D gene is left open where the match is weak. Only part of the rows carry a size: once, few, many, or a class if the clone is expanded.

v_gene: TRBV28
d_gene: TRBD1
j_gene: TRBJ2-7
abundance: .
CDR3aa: CASSAPGAGGRLEQYF
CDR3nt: TGTGCCAGCAGCGCTCCAGGGGCAGGGGGTCGGTTGGAGCAGTACTTC

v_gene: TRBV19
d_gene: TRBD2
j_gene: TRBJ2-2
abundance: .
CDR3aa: CASSTASGLTGELFF
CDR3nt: TGTGCCAGTAGTACGGCTAGCGGGCTGACCGGGGAGCTGTTTTTT

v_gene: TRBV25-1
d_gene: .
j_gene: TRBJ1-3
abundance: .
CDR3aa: CASSEPGGNTIYF
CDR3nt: TGTGCCAGCAGTGAACCCGGTGGAAACACCATATATTTT

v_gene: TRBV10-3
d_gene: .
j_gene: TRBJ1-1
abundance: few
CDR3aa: CAISAFSNGGTEAFF
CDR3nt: TGTGCCATCAGTGCCTTTTCTAACGGGGGCACTGAAGCTTTCTTT

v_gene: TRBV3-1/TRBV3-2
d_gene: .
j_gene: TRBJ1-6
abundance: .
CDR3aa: CASSPLVDSRIPLHF
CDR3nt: TGTGCCAGCAGCCCGCTAGTAGACAGCCGTATTCCCCTCCACTTT

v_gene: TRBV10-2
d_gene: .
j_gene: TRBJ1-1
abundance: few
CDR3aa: CASRAGEEAFF
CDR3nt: TGCGCCAGCAGGGCGGGAGAAGAAGCTTTCTTT

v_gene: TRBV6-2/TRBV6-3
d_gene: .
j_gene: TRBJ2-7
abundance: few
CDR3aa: CASSKSPRKGIHEQYF
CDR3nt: TGTGCCAGCAGCAAATCGCCGCGAAAGGGGATCCACGAGCAGTACTTC

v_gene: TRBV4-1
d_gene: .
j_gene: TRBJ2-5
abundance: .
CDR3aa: CASSQDLIGVAVTQYF
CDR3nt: TGCGCCAGCAGCCAAGATCTTATAGGAGTCGCTGTGACCCAGTACTTC

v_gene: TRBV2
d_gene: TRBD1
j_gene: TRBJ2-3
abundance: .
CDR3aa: CASRGQGTADTQYF
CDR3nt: TGTGCCAGCAGGGGACAGGGGACCGCAGATACGCAGTATTTT

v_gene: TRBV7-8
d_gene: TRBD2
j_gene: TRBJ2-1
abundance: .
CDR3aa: CASSGYRTSGYNEQFF
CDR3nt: TGTGCCAGCAGCGGTTATAGGACTAGCGGGTACAATGAGCAGTTCTTC

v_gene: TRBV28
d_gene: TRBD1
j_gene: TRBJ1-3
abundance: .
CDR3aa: CASSLPQGAGGNTIYF
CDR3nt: TGTGCCAGCAGTTTACCCCAGGGGGCTGGTGGAAACACCATATATTTT

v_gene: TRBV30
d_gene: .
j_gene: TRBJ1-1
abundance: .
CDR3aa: CAWSTGVNTEAFF
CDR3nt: TGTGCCTGGAGTACAGGCGTAAACACTGAAGCTTTCTTT

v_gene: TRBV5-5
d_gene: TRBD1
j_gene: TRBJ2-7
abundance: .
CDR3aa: CASSSHWTGVAQYF
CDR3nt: TGTGCCAGCAGCTCCCACTGGACAGGGGTAGCGCAGTACTTC

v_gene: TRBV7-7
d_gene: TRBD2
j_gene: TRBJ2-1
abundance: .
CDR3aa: CASSFLEAGVDEQFF
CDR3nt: TGTGCCAGCAGCTTCCTTGAAGCGGGAGTTGATGAGCAGTTCTTC

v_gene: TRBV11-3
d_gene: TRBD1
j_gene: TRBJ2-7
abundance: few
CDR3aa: CASSWGQGDEQYF
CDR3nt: TGTGCCAGCAGCTGGGGACAGGGCGACGAGCAGTACTTC

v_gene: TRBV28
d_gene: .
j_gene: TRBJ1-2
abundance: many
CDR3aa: CASSPGSTTNYGYTF
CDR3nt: TGTGCCAGCAGCCCAGGGTCTACTACTAACTATGGCTACACCTTC

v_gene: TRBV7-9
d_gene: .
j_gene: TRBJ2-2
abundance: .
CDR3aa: CASSHGWGPNTGELFF
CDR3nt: TGTGCCAGCAGCCACGGGTGGGGGCCGAACACCGGGGAGCTGTTTTTT

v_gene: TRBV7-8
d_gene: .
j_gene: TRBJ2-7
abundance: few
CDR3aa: CASSLAPPGAPPEQYF
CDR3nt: TGTGCCAGCAGCTTAGCCCCTCCAGGGGCGCCTCCCGAGCAGTACTTC

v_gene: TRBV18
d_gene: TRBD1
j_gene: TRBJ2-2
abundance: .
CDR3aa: CASSTGAVDTGELFF
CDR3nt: TGTGCCAGCTCAACAGGGGCAGTGGACACCGGGGAGCTGTTTTTT

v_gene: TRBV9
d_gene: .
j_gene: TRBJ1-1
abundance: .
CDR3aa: CASSVGVGRDETEAFF
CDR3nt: TGTGCCAGCAGCGTAGGGGTCGGCAGGGATGAGACTGAAGCTTTCTTT